These T cell receptor beta chains were read from a single sample in a study of T cell responses to AZD1222 COVID-19 vaccine. Some clones are missing from TCRdb's copy, which holds only in-frame ones; the method was immunoSEQ multiplex PCR. Among around 150,000 clones listed, almost 95% were seen once. Sequenced material: peripheral blood, taken 28 days after the second AZD1222 dose. Receptors were obtained from an adult who received the AZD1222 COVID-19 vaccine. CDR3s include the opening cysteine and the closing phenylalanine or tryptophan. A D gene is named only where the DNA matches it firmly. Not every row has a clone size; where given, it reads once, few, many or a size class.

abundance	v_gene	d_gene	j_gene	CDR3aa	CDR3nt
-	TRBV6-6	TRBD2	TRBJ2-1	CASMSGRGYNEQFF	TGTGCCAGCATGAGCGGGAGAGGCTACAATGAGCAGTTCTTC
-	TRBV10-3	TRBD1	TRBJ2-7	CAISGGQRSSYEQYF	TGTGCCATCAGTGGGGGACAGAGGAGCTCCTACGAGCAGTACTTC
-	TRBV24-1	-	TRBJ2-1	CATSESGITYNEQFF	TGTGCCACCAGTGAGTCTGGGATCACCTACAATGAGCAGTTCTTC
once	TRBV18	-	TRBJ1-1	CASSRQGMAEAFF	TGTGCCAGCTCCCGTCAGGGTATGGCTGAAGCTTTCTTT
-	TRBV19	-	TRBJ1-6	CASSIPGSGHSPLHF	TGTGCCAGTAGTATCCCCGGCTCCGGGCATTCACCCCTCCACTTT
-	TRBV6-2/TRBV6-3	-	TRBJ1-1	CASSYSDLSDPEAFF	TGTGCCAGCAGTTACTCGGACCTTTCGGACCCTGAAGCTTTCTTT
-	TRBV20-1	TRBD2	TRBJ2-7	CSPRLGGEQYF	TGCAGCCCGAGGTTGGGGGGGGAGCAGTACTTC
-	TRBV5-5	-	TRBJ2-5	CASSLTETQYF	TGTGCCAGCAGCCTGACCGAGACCCAGTACTTC
-	TRBV4-1	-	TRBJ2-3	CASSDGGRRLTDTQYF	TGCGCCAGCTCTGATGGAGGGAGGCGCCTCACAGATACGCAGTATTTT
-	TRBV5-6	-	TRBJ2-5	CASSLPGSQETQYF	TGTGCCAGCAGCTTACCCGGGAGCCAAGAGACCCAGTACTTC
-	TRBV30	TRBD1	TRBJ1-6	CAWRRQGDDSPLHF	TGTGCCTGGAGAAGACAGGGAGACGATTCACCCCTCCACTTT
once	TRBV28	TRBD1	TRBJ1-1	CASSGRDRANTEAFF	TGTGCCAGCAGCGGGAGGGACAGGGCTAACACTGAAGCTTTCTTT
-	TRBV5-1	-	TRBJ1-4	CASSLEGGHEKLFF	TGCGCCAGCAGCTTGGAGGGAGGGCATGAAAAACTGTTTTTT
-	TRBV21-1	-	TRBJ2-5	CASSARDVAQETQYF	TGTGCCAGCAGCGCCCGGGACGTAGCCCAAGAGACCCAGTACTTC
-	TRBV11-2	-	TRBJ2-7	CASSHPGSRAKPYEQYF	TGTGCCAGCAGCCACCCGGGGAGCAGGGCTAAACCTTACGAGCAGTACTTC
-	TRBV4-2	-	TRBJ2-7	CASSQASSVSLYEQYF	TGTGCCAGCAGCCAAGCCTCCTCGGTTTCCTTGTACGAGCAGTACTTC
-	TRBV7-9	TRBD2	TRBJ2-5	CASSLVLANYQETQYF	TGTGCCAGCAGCTTAGTACTAGCGAACTACCAAGAGACCCAGTACTTC
-	TRBV24-1	TRBD2	TRBJ2-5	CATSDSLAGETQYF	TGTGCCACCAGTGATTCTCTAGCGGGAGAGACCCAGTACTTC
-	TRBV5-1	TRBD2	TRBJ2-2	CASSFRGLAGSGELFF	TGCGCCAGCAGCTTCCGGGGACTAGCGGGATCCGGGGAGCTGTTTTTT
-	TRBV19	-	TRBJ2-7	CASSVLLSYEQYF	TGTGCCAGTAGTGTACTACTCTCCTACGAGCAGTACTTC
-	TRBV30	-	TRBJ1-2	CAWSVLGASYGYTF	TGTGCCTGGAGTGTCTTGGGGGCCTCTTATGGCTACACCTTC
-	TRBV12-3/TRBV12-4	-	TRBJ2-3	CASSLQGPDTQYF	TGTGCCAGCAGTCTACAGGGACCAGATACGCAGTATTTT
-	TRBV7-2	-	TRBJ1-5	CASSLSGDQPQHF	TGTGCCAGCAGCTTATCCGGGGATCAGCCCCAGCATTTT
-	TRBV9	TRBD2	TRBJ2-1	CASSLEVSGRFEQFF	TGTGCCAGCAGCCTAGAGGTTAGCGGGAGATTTGAGCAGTTCTTC
once	TRBV27	-	TRBJ1-1	CASSLVLGTEAFF	TGTGCCAGCAGTTTAGTGCTCGGCACTGAAGCTTTCTTT
few	TRBV19	-	TRBJ1-3	CASSNTGSGNTIYF	TGTGCCAGTAGCAACACTGGCTCTGGAAACACCATATATTTT
once	TRBV2	TRBD1	TRBJ1-4	CAGGQGASYEKLFF	TGTGCCGGTGGACAGGGGGCTTCCTATGAAAAACTGTTTTTT
-	TRBV9	TRBD2	TRBJ2-3	CASSVGLLAGGRTDTQYF	TGTGCCAGCAGCGTAGGCCTTCTAGCGGGAGGCCGCACAGATACGCAGTATTTT
once	TRBV9	-	TRBJ1-1	CASSETAMNTEAFF	TGTGCCAGCAGCGAGACAGCCATGAACACTGAAGCTTTCTTT
-	TRBV5-1	-	TRBJ1-2	CASSLNKQSGYTF	TGCGCCAGCAGCCTAAACAAGCAGAGCGGCTACACCTTC
-	TRBV18	-	TRBJ1-1	CASSPSTGNTEAFF	TGTGCCAGCTCACCATCAACGGGGAACACTGAAGCTTTCTTT
-	TRBV6-1	-	TRBJ2-3	CASSEAPRRGTDTQYF	TGTGCCAGCAGTGAAGCGCCCCGGAGAGGCACAGATACGCAGTATTTT
once	TRBV11-3	TRBD2	TRBJ2-3	CASSFGLAGPTDTQYF	TGTGCCAGCAGCTTCGGACTAGCGGGGCCCACAGATACGCAGTATTTT
-	TRBV6-5	-	TRBJ1-6	CASSYLRSPLHF	TGTGCCAGCAGTTATCTACGCTCACCCCTCCACTTT
-	TRBV19	-	TRBJ2-7	CASSVWDSDSYEQYF	TGTGCCAGTAGTGTCTGGGACTCCGACTCCTACGAGCAGTACTTC
-	TRBV7-8	-	TRBJ2-3	CASSPIGAGTQYF	TGTGCCAGCAGCCCGATAGGGGCAGGTACGCAGTATTTT
-	TRBV12-3/TRBV12-4	-	TRBJ1-1	CAGSWGGGTEAFF	TGTGCCGGCAGTTGGGGCGGGGGCACTGAAGCTTTCTTT
once	TRBV27	-	TRBJ1-1	CASSRTPGYTEAFF	TGTGCCAGCAGCCGCACCCCAGGGTACACTGAAGCTTTCTTT
-	TRBV5-1	TRBD1	TRBJ2-1	CASSITGQSYNEQFF	TGCGCCAGCAGCATTACGGGACAGAGTTACAATGAGCAGTTCTTC
-	TRBV4-3	-	TRBJ1-1	CASSQGTGRAFF	TGCGCCAGCAGCCAAGGGACCGGGAGAGCTTTCTTT
-	TRBV21-1	-	TRBJ1-6	CASSHFCASSKVRGGSPLHF	-
-	TRBV11-1	-	TRBJ1-1	CASSLGVNTEAFF	TGTGCCAGCAGCTTAGGCGTGAACACTGAAGCTTTCTTT
-	TRBV7-8	-	TRBJ1-2	CASSNQGGYGYTF	TGTGCCAGCAGCAACCAGGGTGGCTATGGCTACACCTTC
-	TRBV6-6	-	TRBJ1-3	CASSRSDPGPGSGNTIYF	TGTGCCAGCAGTCGATCGGATCCGGGCCCGGGCTCTGGAAACACCATATATTTT
-	TRBV10-2	TRBD2	TRBJ2-7	CASKRPGGEYEQYF	TGCGCCAGCAAAAGGCCGGGAGGAGAATACGAGCAGTACTTC
-	TRBV19	-	TRBJ2-7	CASKRAASSYEQYF	TGTGCCAGTAAGAGGGCGGCGAGCTCCTACGAGCAGTACTTC
-	TRBV19	TRBD2	TRBJ2-7	CASSVPGLAHEQYF	TGTGCCAGTAGTGTACCGGGACTAGCACACGAGCAGTACTTC
-	TRBV19	-	TRBJ1-1	CASSMQMNTEAFF	TGTGCCAGTAGTATGCAAATGAACACTGAAGCTTTCTTT
once	TRBV21-1	-	TRBJ1-5	CASSKGISRAGSSNQPQHF	TGTGCCAGCAGCAAAGGTATTAGTCGGGCAGGGAGTAGCAATCAGCCCCAGCATTTT
-	TRBV19	TRBD1	TRBJ2-7	CASSWTGEHYEQYF	TGTGCCAGTAGTTGGACAGGGGAACACTACGAGCAGTACTTC
-	TRBV6-5	-	TRBJ1-2	CASSYSERAYGYTF	TGTGCCAGCAGTTATTCGGAAAGGGCCTATGGCTACACCTTC